A selection of T cell receptor beta chains follows, all from one sample in a study of shared clonotypes between healthy human individuals. TCRdb keeps only in-frame clones here, not all; method: immunoSEQ multiplex PCR. The sample contains some 2,500,000 clones, approximately 94% of which appear only once. Sequenced: naive CD4+ T cells from PBMCs. These receptors all come from a man aged 18 to 29 in good health. Some clones in this sample may be carry-over from other donors' samples. Both conserved end residues are part of each CDR3.

TRBV27,TRBJ2-7,CASSLNTDSYEQYF
TRBV2,TRBJ2-5,CASTTASDRTQYF
TRBV11-2,TRBJ2-7,CASSSPRLVPQQYF
TRBV29-1,TRBJ2-7,CSAVLGRGDSYEQYF
TRBV19,TRBJ1-2,CASSPRTGRPTNGYTF
TRBV28,TRBJ1-1,CASPPRTPGGTEAFF
TRBV6-1,TRBJ1-2,CASSGDIYGYTF
TRBV29-1,TRBJ2-1,CSGFQDYNEQFF
TRBV19,TRBJ1-2,CASSIGQNINYGYTF
TRBV18,TRBJ1-2,CASSPIDGGRYGYTF
TRBV18,TRBJ1-5,CASSPPGGNSNQPQHF
TRBV11-2,TRBJ2-7,CASSYTSGTSGIYRQYF
TRBV28,TRBJ2-5,CASSLSLEETQYF
TRBV18,TRBJ1-2,CASSPPGSKVYTF
TRBV7-9,TRBJ1-3,CASSTQTRNTIYF
TRBV18,TRBJ2-7,CASSPSSYQGREQYF
TRBV28,TRBJ2-7,CATGQGGLDGYEQYF
TRBV5-6,TRBJ2-1,CASTVRGGSWGNEQFF
TRBV30,TRBJ2-7,CAWGSWGRGYEQYF
TRBV18,TRBJ2-5,CASSPPGQQETQYF
TRBV7-2,TRBJ2-1,CASSLDAGRDEQFF
TRBV29-1,TRBJ1-2,CSASEGGNYGYTF
TRBV10-3,TRBJ2-7,CAIRATGGNYEQYF
TRBV5-1,TRBJ2-1,CASSNPGQGTYNEQFF
TRBV5-4,TRBJ1-5,CASSSAGDGNQPQHF
TRBV27,TRBJ1-2,CASSYRGTDYGYTF
TRBV7-3,TRBJ2-6,CASSQPGQGSGANVLTF
TRBV7-6,TRBJ2-3,CASSLEASGPDADTQYF
TRBV25-1,TRBJ2-4,CASSVQGGKGNIQYF
TRBV11-3,TRBJ2-1,CASSEIRGGLNNEQFF
TRBV19,TRBJ2-7,CASRGLGDQSYEQYF
TRBV28,TRBJ1-5,CASSLPKVDRVDSNQPQHF